These 29 T cell receptor beta chains were all obtained from the same sample, sequenced in a study of blood T cell repertoires in COVID-19. Produced via immunoSEQ multiplex PCR; TCRdb's table is partial and in-frame only. The sample contains some 270,000 clones, about nine tenths of which appear only once. The sequencing sample was made of PBMCs or T cells enriched from blood (not recorded which). The source is a woman under 40 with acute COVID-19.

V and J are TRBV7-6 and TRBJ2-1; TRBD1 agrees at 10 bases. The trim removed 4 bases at V and 7 bases at J, leaving 4 bases unmatched. Germline CDR1 is SGHVS and CDR2 is FNYEAQ. The CDR3 runs 14 residues. CDR3 nucleotides: TGTGCCAGCAGCTCTGGGACAGGGGCAAATGAGCAGTTCTTC. Encoded protein: CASSSGTGANEQFF.

The V call is TRBV2, the J call TRBJ2-3; 11 bases map to TRBD2. V lost 10 bases, J lost 2 bases, and 17 bases stayed unmatched. CDR1 is SNHLY and CDR2 is FYNNEI in the germline V gene. The length of the CDR3 is 18 residues. This CDR3 is CANHETSGNYTLTDTQYF. The CDR3 coding sequence is TGTGCCAACCACGAGACTAGCGGGAATTACACTCTCACAGATACGCAGTATTTT.

The chain links TRBV5-4 to TRBJ2-1, with 7 bases aligning to TRBD2. Germline CDR1 SGHNT, CDR2 YYREEE (reference sequence). V shed 0 bases and J 8 bases; nucleotides not matched to a gene: 8. The CDR3 covers 15 residues. CDR3 protein: CASSLGTSQPHEQFF. The CDR3 DNA reads as TGTGCCAGCAGCTTGGGGACTAGTCAGCCTCATGAGCAGTTCTTC. The variable domain in full, with the rest retrieved from reference TRBV5-4 and TRBJ2-1, is ETGVTQSPTHLIKTRGQQVTLRCSSQSGHNTVSWYQQALGQGPQFIFQYYREEENGRGNFPPRFSGLQFPNYSSELNVNALELDDSALYLCASSLGTSQPHEQFFGPGTRLTVL.

The V gene is TRBV5-1, the J gene TRBJ2-1; 10 bases are a match to TRBD1. V lost 3 bases and J lost 8; bases outside the gene matches: 8. The germline V gene has CDR1 SGHRS and CDR2 YFSETQ. This CDR3 region has 15 residues. CDR3 loop: CASSSGQGVVDEQFF. The DNA for the CDR3 is TGCGCCAGCAGCTCCGGACAGGGGGTAGTAGATGAGCAGTTCTTC.

The gene calls are TRBV4-1 and TRBJ2-4; D is possibly TRBD1 (6 bases). From germline, CDR1 is MGHRA and CDR2 YSYEKL. The CDR3 runs to 16 residues. Trimming took off 1 base at V and 4 bases at J, with 14 bases between the two ends. This CDR3 reads CASSQVGRDIKNIQYF. The CDR3 DNA sequence: TGCGCCAGCAGCCAAGTCGGCCGGGACATAAAAAACATTCAGTACTTC.

The chain combines TRBV9 with TRBJ2-7; 7 nucleotides match TRBD1. The CDR3 is 14 residues long. Germline V gene sequence: CDR1 SGDLS, CDR2 YYNGEE. V trimming: 0 bases; J trimming: 5 bases; junction bases outside the gene matches: 5. This chain's CDR3 is CASSVGQGVNEQYF. In nucleotides, the CDR3 is TGTGCCAGCAGCGTAGGACAGGGAGTCAACGAGCAGTACTTC.

This clone was seen a single time. The genes are TRBV19 and TRBJ1-2; TRBD1 matches 8 bases. The junction had 8 bases not matched to a gene; V was cut back by 4 bases and J by 4 bases. The CDR3 sequence is 15 residues long. Germline V gene lookup returns CDR1 LNHDA and CDR2 SQIVND (reference sequence). CDR3 amino acids: CASSTQGAFGYGYTF. DNA of the CDR3: TGTGCCAGTAGTACCCAGGGGGCGTTCGGCTATGGCTACACCTTC. The full variable domain, rest sourced from reference TRBV19 and TRBJ1-2, is DGGITQSPKYLFRKEGQNVTLSCEQNLNHDAMYWYRQDPGQGLRLIYYSQIVNDFQKGDIAEGYSVSREKKESFPLTVTSAQKNPTAFYLCASSTQGAFGYGYTFGSGTRLTVV.

This chain joins TRBV27 and TRBJ2-7; TRBD2 matches 7 bases. There are 16 residues in the CDR3. The V gene's germline CDR1 is MNHEY and CDR2 SMNVEV (reference sequence). V dropped 3 bases and J dropped 3; count of bases not matched to a gene: 11. CDR3 sequence reads: CASSFWAPSGNYEQYF. The CDR3 DNA reads as TGTGCCAGCAGTTTTTGGGCCCCTAGCGGTAACTACGAGCAGTACTTC.

This clone was detected only once. The chain employs TRBV6-1 and TRBJ1-5; 8 positions agree with TRBD1. In germline, CDR1 is MNHNS, CDR2 SASEGT. The CDR3 length is 18 residues. Unmatched junction bases numbered 10, after V lost 2 bases and J lost 1 base. CDR3 sequence reads: CASSELGAGGPSNQPQHF. CDR3 DNA: TGTGCCAGCAGTGAACTGGGGGCAGGGGGCCCAAGCAATCAGCCCCAGCATTTT.

The CDR3 DNA reads as TGTGCCAGCAGCGAGGGGGGCAGGGGGACCGAGCAGTACTTC. Encoded protein: CASSEGGRGTEQYF. The chain carries TRBV9 and TRBJ2-7; D perhaps matches TRBD1 (7 bases). The V end was cut by 3 bases, the J end by 6 bases, with 16 bases between. There are 14 residues in the CDR3. Per the germline V gene, CDR1 is SGDLS and CDR2 is YYNGEE.

A few counts support this clone. This rearrangement joins TRBV7-6 to TRBJ2-7, with 10 bases matching TRBD1. The CDR3 loop spans 18 amino acids. Germline CDR1 SGHVS, CDR2 FNYEAQ. The junction had 11 bases not matched to a gene; V was cut back by 0 bases and J by 3 bases. The DNA of the CDR3 is TGTGCCAGCAGCTTAGCTCGCTCGACCGGGACAGGGGTCTACGAGCAGTACTTC. The encoded protein is CASSLARSTGTGVYEQYF.

The rearrangement links TRBV10-3 to TRBJ2-1, with 8 bases that match TRBD2. V was pared by 6 bases and J by 7 bases, with 8 bases of the junction left unmatched. Germline V gives CDR1 ENHRY, CDR2 SYGVKD. This CDR3 is built from 14 residues. The DNA for the CDR3 is TGTGCCATCAGCCCGGGACTAGTGTCGAATGAGCAGTTCTTC. This translates into CAISPGLVSNEQFF.

The genes are TRBV11-2 and TRBJ1-1, with 9 bases identical to TRBD1. Trimming at V came to 5 bases and at J to 6 bases, leaving 13 bases not matched to a gene. CDR3 length: 16 residues. Germline V gene data show CDR1 as SGHAT and CDR2 as FQNNGV. CDR3 region: CASSIDWDRDLPEAFF. The CDR3 bases are TGTGCCAGCAGCATTGATTGGGACAGGGATCTCCCTGAAGCTTTCTTT.

The chain has TRBV24-1 and TRBJ2-5; 7 bases agree with TRBD1. CDR1 KGHDR and CDR2 SFDVKD come from the germline V gene. Trimming removed 1 base from V and 2 bases from J; junction bases left unmatched: 3. The CDR3 runs to 15 residues. CDR3 bases: TGTGCCACCAGTGATTTCACGACAGGGCAAGAGACCCAGTACTTC. Protein product: CATSDFTTGQETQYF.

V is TRBV6-4 and J is TRBJ2-1; weak D call: TRBD2 (5 bases). Per the germline V gene, CDR1 is MRHNA and CDR2 is SNTAGT. The CDR3 contains 15 residues. Trimming removed 3 bases from V and 0 bases from J, with 9 bases in between. The CDR3 protein is CASSEEATSYNEQFF. The CDR3 DNA reads TGTGCCAGCAGTGAGGAGGCCACCTCCTACAATGAGCAGTTCTTC.

The chain employs TRBV7-9 and TRBJ1-2; D is unclear. This CDR3 spans 15 amino acids. The V gene lost 1 base and the J gene lost 4 bases, with 13 bases spanning the gap. Germline V gene sequence: CDR1 SEHNR, CDR2 FQNEAQ (reference sequence). CDR3 region: CASSLGTSDPYGYTF. DNA of the CDR3: TGTGCCAGCAGCTTAGGGACTAGTGATCCCTATGGCTACACCTTC.

The V call is TRBV18, the J call TRBJ2-7, with TRBD1 as a possible D gene (5 bases). V lost 3 bases and J 5 bases, leaving 8 bases between the germline ends. CDR1 and CDR2 from the germline V gene are KGHSH and LQKENI. This CDR3 is 12 amino acids long. CDR3 in DNA: TGTGCCAGCTCACCTCAAGGGGACGAGCAGTACTTC. It specifies CASSPQGDEQYF.

This sequence joins TRBV6-5 and TRBJ1-1; D gene unclear. V lost 7 bases to trimming and J lost 8 bases, with 11 bases between them. Germline CDR1 is MNHEY and CDR2 is SVGAGI. The CDR3 loop spans 11 amino acids. The CDR3 nucleotides read TGTGCCAGCACTACCGCGACAGAAGCTTTCTTT. Protein: CASTTATEAFF.

This clone was seen only once. The gene calls are TRBV10-3 and TRBJ1-1; no definite D call. The V and J ends lost 6 bases and 0 bases respectively, with 17 bases between them. This CDR3 comprises 16 residues. Germline CDR1 is ENHRY and CDR2 is SYGVKD. The CDR3 bases are TGTGCCATCAGGGAGACGGATGGGAGGTTGAACACTGAAGCTTTCTTT. Its protein is CAIRETDGRLNTEAFF.

Points on this clone: Other nucleotide sequences from this sample produce the same CDR3. CDR3 protein: CASSPGGTGNEKLFF. CDR3 DNA: TGTGCCAGCTCACCAGGGGGGACTGGAAATGAAAAACTGTTTTTT. V is TRBV18 and J is TRBJ1-4; weak D call: TRBD1 (5 bases). The CDR3 loop spans 15 amino acids. Germline V lookup: CDR1 KGHSH, CDR2 LQKENI. V was clipped by 2 bases and J by 5 bases, with 12 bases between them.

V gene TRBV9 combines with J gene TRBJ2-3; possible D gene TRBD2, 6 bases. The germline V gene has CDR1 SGDLS and CDR2 YYNGEE. Between the trimmed V and J ends, which lost 2 bases and 0 bases, there was a span of 13 bases. CDR3 length equals 16 residues. The CDR3 is CASSVSPGLSTDTQYF. CDR3 in DNA: TGTGCCAGCAGCGTCTCTCCGGGACTTAGCACAGATACGCAGTATTTT.

This clone was observed once. V gene TRBV3-1 (or the pseudogene TRBV3-2) combines with J gene TRBJ2-7; 8 bases align to TRBD2. V shed 1 base and J 3 bases; nucleotides not matched to a gene: 5. The CDR3 covers 15 residues. CDR1 and CDR2 from the germline V gene are LGHDT and YNNKEL (reference sequence). The CDR3, as DNA: TGTGCCAGCAGCCAAGTGCTGAGCGGGAGCTACGAGCAGTACTTC. This translates into CASSQVLSGSYEQYF.

The chain recombines TRBV5-1 with TRBJ1-4, with D perhaps matching TRBD1 (5 bases). This CDR3 is built from 15 residues. V shed 0 bases and J shed 7 bases, with 13 bases lying between them. CDR1 is SGHRS, CDR2 YFSETQ, per germline. The CDR3 loop reads CASSLGGTGREKLFF. The CDR3 bases are TGCGCCAGCAGCTTGGGGGGGACTGGACGTGAAAAACTGTTTTTT.

J is TRBJ2-2 and V is TRBV11-3, with D maybe TRBD1 (6 bases). The CDR3 spans 15 residues. Deletions cut 5 bases from V and 1 base from J, with 11 bases between. Germline assignment: CDR1 SGHNT and CDR2 YENEEA. CDR3 residues: CASSPKTGNTGELFF. CDR3 nucleotides: TGTGCCAGCAGCCCCAAGACAGGGAACACCGGGGAGCTGTTTTTT.

V usage is TRBV27 and J usage is TRBJ1-1, with D tentatively TRBD1 (5 bases). The germline V gene encodes CDR1 MNHEY and CDR2 SMNVEV (reference sequence). Trimming took 5 bases from V and 7 from J, leaving 20 bases between them. This CDR3 is built from 15 residues. The DNA for the CDR3 is TGTGCCAGCAGTGGTTTCAGACAGAACCAACTTGAAGCTTTCTTT. The encoded protein is CASSGFRQNQLEAFF.

The chain uses TRBV27 and TRBJ2-7; TRBD1 matches at 7 bases. Trimming at V came to 3 bases and at J to 2 bases, leaving 7 bases not matched to a gene. Germline V gene data show CDR1 as MNHEY and CDR2 as SMNVEV (reference sequence). This CDR3 is 15 amino acids long. The DNA of the CDR3 is TGTGCCAGCAGTTTCATCGGGGACAGAGCCTACGAGCAGTACTTC. Protein sequence: CASSFIGDRAYEQYF.

The chain is built from TRBV2 and TRBJ2-2, with D perhaps TRBD1 (6 bases). Trimming stripped 3 bases from V and 1 base from J, with 12 bases between. Germline CDR1 SNHLY, CDR2 FYNNEI. The CDR3 is 16 residues long. As DNA, the CDR3 is TGTGCCAGCAGTGAGGACAGTGTGAGGAACACCGGGGAGCTGTTTTTT. Protein product: CASSEDSVRNTGELFF.

The chain joins TRBV10-3 to TRBJ2-7, with 11 bases identical to TRBD1. After removal of 3 bases from V and 4 bases from J, the junction contained 5 bases not matched to a gene. The CDR3 loop spans 15 amino acids. Germline V gene sequence: CDR1 ENHRY, CDR2 SYGVKD. CDR3 sequence: CAISDSGQGVYEQYF. DNA of the CDR3: TGTGCCATCAGTGATTCGGGACAGGGGGTTTACGAGCAGTACTTC.

V is TRBV28 and J is TRBJ2-1; 12 positions match TRBD2. Germline lookup yields CDR1 MDHEN and CDR2 SYDVKM. The CDR3 is 16 residues long. V dropped 5 bases and J dropped 8; count of bases not matched to a gene: 10. CDR3 in amino acids: CASSDSTSGRTDEQFF. In DNA form, the CDR3 reads TGTGCCAGCAGTGATTCTACTAGCGGGAGGACCGATGAGCAGTTCTTC.